This T cell receptor (beta chain) was identified in a study of blood T cells in healthy people across ages. Alongside a J-beta primer mix, a sample-barcoded 5' primer served in a second PCR lasting 7 to 11 cycles. Every molecule of cDNA carried a tag from a template-switch adaptor with 12 random nucleotides. TCRdb re-called the 5' RACE reads with MiXCR, one entry per CDR3 protein. The sample yields about 680,000 distinct CDR3 sequences, about 52% seen once. Study-level results: Estimates based on one million T cells were treated as lower bounds.

This clonotype was detected only a few times. Its specificity is not known. Germline assignment: CDR1 SGHDT and CDR2 YYEEEE. V was cut by 0 bases and J by 2 bases, with 6 bases left in between. This CDR3 is built from 14 residues. The J gene is TRBJ2-1, the V gene TRBV5-6; D is undetermined. Sequencing used blood. The receptor's source is a woman aged 55-70 years in good health. Here the CDR3 DNA reads TGTGCCAGCAGCTTGGTCATGGCCTACAATGAGCAGTTCTTC. It is translated as CASSLVMAYNEQFF.